A selection of T cell receptor beta chains follows, all from one sample in a study of T cell repertoires in aging, cancer and after chemotherapy. TCRdb reanalysed the multiplex PCR reads using MiXCR and keeps one entry per CDR3 protein. Among about 12,000 distinct CDR3 sequences listed, about 20% were seen once. The material sequenced was blood. The receptor set was obtained from a human donor in good health. Each CDR3 is given with its conserved first and last residue. A D gene is named only where the DNA matches it firmly. Not every row has a clone size; where given, it reads once, few, many or a size class.

v_gene	len	j_gene	abundance	d_gene	CDR3nt	CDR3aa
TRBV5-1	15	TRBJ2-1	-	TRBD1	TGCGCCAGCAGCTTGGGGGACAGGCTATTGAATGAGCAGTTCTTC	CASSLGDRLLNEQFF
TRBV11-2	16	TRBJ2-2	-	-	TGTGCCAGCAGCTTAGAGTGGGGGGCGAGCACCGGGGAGCTGTTTTTT	CASSLEWGASTGELFF
TRBV5-6	15	TRBJ1-1	-	-	TGTGCCAGCAGCCTGGAAACCCGGTTGAGCACTGAAGCTTTCTTT	CASSLETRLSTEAFF
TRBV6-5	12	TRBJ1-2	medium-sized	-	TGTGCCAGCAGTGGGACCGGGACATACTACACCTTC	CASSGTGTYYTF
TRBV20-1	13	TRBJ1-1	few	-	TGCAGTGCTAGACAGGACTTGAACACTGAAGCTTTCTTT	CSARQDLNTEAFF
TRBV18	12	TRBJ1-6	many	-	TGTGCCAGCTCACCCTCAACGGGGGCCCTCCACTTT	CASSPSTGALHF
TRBV18	14	TRBJ1-1	-	TRBD1	TGCGCCAGCAGCCAAGGACAGGTGGACACTGAAGCTTTCTTT	CASSQGQVDTEAFF
TRBV7-6	14	TRBJ1-1	medium-sized	-	TGTGCCAGCAGGGGGGTAGGTATGGCCACTGAAGCTTTCTTT	CASRGVGMATEAFF
TRBV5-8	15	TRBJ2-5	-	-	TGTGCCAGCAGCTTGGCTTTTTTTGGGGAAGAGACCCAGTACTTC	CASSLAFFGEETQYF
TRBV19	16	TRBJ2-3	few	TRBD2	TGTGCCAGTAGTACTAGCGGGGGTCACAATGGAGATACGCAGTATTTT	CASSTSGGHNGDTQYF
TRBV18	16	TRBJ2-7	few	-	TGTGCCAGCTCTCGTCAGGGGGGAGGAGGCTCCTACGAGCAGTACTTC	CASSRQGGGGSYEQYF
TRBV6-1	16	TRBJ1-1	few	-	TGTGCCAGCAGTGAAGTTCAGGGAGGGGAGAACACTGAAGCTTTCTTT	CASSEVQGGENTEAFF
TRBV10-3	15	TRBJ1-2	many	-	TGTGCCGTATCGCAGGGTCGGGACTATAACTATGGCTACACCTTC	CAVSQGRDYNYGYTF
TRBV20-1	13	TRBJ2-5	few	-	TGCAGTGCTAGTGAGGCGGGGCAAGAGACCCAGTACTTC	CSASEAGQETQYF
TRBV20-1	18	TRBJ2-3	few	TRBD2	TGCAGTGCTAGAACACTAGCGGGGGGCACCACTAGCACAGATACGCAGTATTTT	CSARTLAGGTTSTDTQYF
TRBV5-5	14	TRBJ1-2	-	-	TGTGCCAGCAGCCCCCTCTCAGGGGTCTATGGCTACACCTTC	CASSPLSGVYGYTF
TRBV7-2	13	TRBJ1-2	-	TRBD1	TGTGCCAGCAGCGAACAGGGGAACTATGGCTACACCTTC	CASSEQGNYGYTF
TRBV20-1	14	TRBJ1-5	-	-	TGCAGTGCTAGAGATTTCGTCGGCACTCAGCCCCAGCATTTT	CSARDFVGTQPQHF
TRBV6-5	17	TRBJ2-5	many	TRBD1	TGTGCCAGCAGTCCCTCTATCGACAGGGGTGTCGGAGAGACCCAGTACTTC	CASSPSIDRGVGETQYF
TRBV7-3	15	TRBJ2-1	medium-sized	TRBD2	TGTGCCAGCAGCTTAGCGGGGGGGATAAACAATGAGCAGTTCTTC	CASSLAGGINNEQFF
TRBV7-2	15	TRBJ2-3	-	-	TGTGCCAGCAGCCAGGGGAGGGACCACACAGATACGCAGTATTTT	CASSQGRDHTDTQYF
TRBV19	14	TRBJ2-3	many	-	TGTGCCAGTAGTATAGGACAGGGCACAGATACGCAGTATTTT	CASSIGQGTDTQYF
TRBV5-6	15	TRBJ2-5	-	-	TGTGCCAGCAGCTTCACCCCCGGGAGCCAAGAGACCCAGTACTTC	CASSFTPGSQETQYF
TRBV6-1	17	TRBJ1-1	few	-	TGTGCCAGCAGTGAACTTAGTGGGAGGGGTAGGAACACTGAAGCTTTCTTT	CASSELSGRGRNTEAFF